The subject of this entry is one T cell receptor (beta chain). The antigen remains unidentified. The record originates from a study of T cell responses to AZD1222 COVID-19 vaccine. General observations from the study: All repertoire sampling was performed exclusively after the peak T cell response.

Germline loops: CDR1 MNHEY, CDR2 SMNVEV (reference sequence). The CDR3 length is 11 residues. Between the trimmed V and J ends, which lost 5 bases and 11 bases, there was a span of 12 bases. Sequencing was performed with immunoSEQ multiplex PCR; in TCRdb, only in-frame clones are kept and a portion is missing. The data contain 100,000 to 150,000 clones, roughly 85% of them singletons. The chain is built from TRBV27 and TRBJ1-1, with TRBD1 as a possible D gene (5 bases). The receptor was isolated from an adult in good health. The sequenced sample was peripheral blood, obtained on day 0 of AZD1222 vaccination. The CDR3 coding sequence is TGTGCCAGCAGTGGTACAGGTAAGGCTTTCTTT. Translating it yields CASSGTGKAFF.